The 28 T cell receptor beta chains reported below all come from one sample, sequenced in a study of blood T cell repertoires in COVID-19. Using immunoSEQ multiplex PCR, the repertoire was profiled, and TCRdb retains in-frame clones only, with some absent. This sample yields about 110,000 clones, of which 88% are seen a single time; roughly 2.3% belongs to the top ten. What was sequenced was peripheral blood. The receptors were gathered from a human donor in a cohort sampled during active COVID-19.

This sequence joins TRBV6-5 and TRBJ2-1; 8 nucleotides agree with TRBD1. The CDR3 is made up of 15 amino acids. Germline V gene data show CDR1 as MNHEY and CDR2 as SVGAGI. J lost 10 bases, V lost 2 bases, and 10 bases had no gene match. In nucleotides, the CDR3 is TGTGCCAGCAGTTACATTCCAGGGGGCCTACAAGAGCAGTTCTTC. It is translated as CASSYIPGGLQEQFF.

J is TRBJ1-2 and V is TRBV6-5; the D gene is possibly TRBD1 (6 bases). This CDR3 comprises 16 residues. Germline CDR1 reads MNHEY; CDR2 reads SVGAGI. V lost 4 bases, J lost 4 bases, and 19 bases lay in between. CDR3 sequence: CASSSLGRGKVYGYTF. CDR3 nucleotide sequence: TGTGCCAGCAGTTCCTTGGGCAGGGGTAAAGTCTATGGCTACACCTTC.

This clone came up once. The chain joins TRBV6-5 to TRBJ1-3; D not resolved. The V gene's germline CDR1 is MNHEY and CDR2 SVGAGI. The CDR3 sequence is 13 residues long. V lost 6 bases to trimming and J lost 0 bases, with 6 bases between them. The CDR3 DNA sequence: TGTGCCAGCAGGCACAACTCTGGAAACACCATATATTTT. Protein sequence: CASRHNSGNTIYF.

CDR3 in amino acids: CASRAATGDPYEQYF. CDR3 DNA sequence: TGTGCCAGCAGAGCTGCGACAGGGGATCCCTACGAGCAGTACTTC. The chain recombines TRBV2 with TRBJ2-7; 8 positions agree with TRBD1. The CDR3 spans 15 residues. Germline CDR1 reads SNHLY; CDR2 reads FYNNEI. Trimming removed 6 bases from V and 2 bases from J; junction bases left unmatched: 9.

This rearrangement joins TRBV7-6 to TRBJ2-2, with 12 positions matching TRBD2. Trimming at V came to 5 bases and at J to 5 bases, leaving 12 bases not matched to a gene. CDR1 is SGHVS and CDR2 is FNYEAQ in the germline V gene. The CDR3 sequence is 18 residues long. The CDR3 nucleotides read TGTGCCAGCAGCGCACGACTAGCGGGAGTGGGGGGAACCGGGGAGCTGTTTTTT. It is translated as CASSARLAGVGGTGELFF.

This clone is a singleton in its sample. The chain employs TRBV5-4 and TRBJ1-4, with 7 bases aligning to TRBD1. The trim removed 4 bases at V and 11 bases at J, leaving 11 bases unmatched. Germline V gene sequence: CDR1 SGHNT, CDR2 YYREEE (reference sequence). This CDR3 contains 14 residues. CDR3 sequence: CASSMEGGWGKLFF. CDR3 in DNA: TGTGCCAGCAGCATGGAAGGGGGCTGGGGGAAACTGTTTTTT.

The chain combines TRBV27 with TRBJ2-1; 11 nucleotides line up with TRBD2. CDR3 length: 14 amino acids. V shed 8 bases and J 5 bases; nucleotides not matched to a gene: 5. Germline assignment: CDR1 MNHEY and CDR2 SMNVEV (reference sequence). The CDR3 DNA reads TGTGCCAGCGGAGGACTAGCGGGCGACAATGAGCAGTTCTTC. It specifies CASGGLAGDNEQFF.

Note on this clone: A read error is possible here, since a much larger clone lies one base away. The rearrangement joins TRBV7-9 to TRBJ1-5; no reliable D call. The ends were cut back, 8 bases at V and 4 bases at J, with 9 bases in the middle. Germline V gives CDR1 SEHNR, CDR2 FQNEAQ (reference sequence). This CDR3 has 12 residues. CDR3 bases: TGTGCCAGCGGGAGGGAAAATCAGCCCCAGCATTTT. Protein: CASGRENQPQHF.

This rearrangement joins TRBV5-1 to TRBJ1-2, with 8 bases fitting TRBD1. Germline V gene lookup returns CDR1 SGHRS and CDR2 YFSETQ. The length of the CDR3 is 15 residues. The J segment lost 6 bases and the V segment lost 0 bases, leaving 7 bases of the junction unmatched. Here the CDR3 reads CASSLAAPGQDGYTF. The CDR3 DNA is TGCGCCAGCAGCTTGGCTGCACCGGGACAGGATGGCTACACCTTC.

This rearrangement joins TRBV19 to TRBJ1-2; D not resolved. Germline V gene lookup returns CDR1 LNHDA and CDR2 SQIVND (reference sequence). CDR3 size: 16 residues. Trimming shortened V by 3 bases and J by 4 bases, and 18 bases separated the two germline ends. The CDR3 DNA reads TGTGCCAGTAGTATTGGAGTTGCGGCAGCTTCCTATGGCTACACCTTC. Amino acid sequence: CASSIGVAAASYGYTF.

This chain links TRBV29-1 with TRBJ2-5, with D perhaps matching TRBD2 (6 bases). Germline V lookup: CDR1 SQVTM, CDR2 ANQGSEA. The CDR3 is 14 amino acids. V was cut by 0 bases and J by 5 bases, with 13 bases left in between. CDR3 DNA: TGCAGCGTTGAAGACCCACGGGAGCGCGAGACCCAGTACTTC. Translating gives CSVEDPRERETQYF.

The rearrangement joins TRBV4-1 to TRBJ2-2; D is unresolved. CDR1 is MGHRA and CDR2 is YSYEKL in the germline V gene. V was trimmed by 2 bases and J by 4 bases, leaving 11 bases between them. The CDR3 consists of 15 residues. CDR3 DNA sequence: TGCGCCAGCAGCCAACCACTTATCTCCACCGGGGAGCTGTTTTTT. This codes for CASSQPLISTGELFF.

The V and J genes are TRBV16 and TRBJ1-2, with a tentative D call TRBD1 (6 bases). Germline V CDR1 and CDR2: KGHSY, FQNENV. The CDR3 sequence is 15 residues long. Trimming cost V 1 base and J 4 bases, with 13 bases left between them. The CDR3 nucleotides read TGTGCCAGCAGCCAATTCGATGAGGGGGTCTATGGCTACACCTTC. It codes for CASSQFDEGVYGYTF.

The V and J genes are TRBV5-4 and TRBJ1-1; D is undetermined. Germline V gene sequence: CDR1 SGHNT, CDR2 YYREEE (reference sequence). CDR3 length: 13 residues. Trimming removed 5 bases from V and 2 bases from J, with 10 bases in between. CDR3: CASRSGSNTEAFF. The CDR3 DNA sequence: TGTGCCAGCAGATCAGGAAGTAACACTGAAGCTTTCTTT.

The chain uses TRBV18 and TRBJ1-1; 7 positions match TRBD1. Per germline, CDR1 KGHSH and CDR2 LQKENI. V trimming: 1 base; J trimming: 3 bases; junction bases outside the gene matches: 2. The CDR3 consists of 14 residues. The CDR3 DNA reads TGTGCCAGCTCACCACAGGGGGCGGACACTGAAGCTTTCTTT. This codes for CASSPQGADTEAFF.

This clone appeared a single time. The chain combines TRBV2 with TRBJ1-2; maybe TRBD1 (6 bases). V was trimmed by 1 base and J by 8 bases, leaving 8 bases between them. CDR3 size: 12 residues. In germline, CDR1 is SNHLY, CDR2 FYNNEI. The DNA of the CDR3 is TGTGCCAGCAGTGAAGACAGGGACGGCTACACCTTC. Amino acid sequence: CASSEDRDGYTF.

The chain is built from TRBV12-5 and TRBJ2-1; no clear D. Germline values: CDR1 LGHNT, CDR2 FRNRAP. Trimming removed 6 bases from V and 4 bases from J, with 13 bases in between. This CDR3 is built from 14 residues. The CDR3 coding sequence is TGTGCTAGTGGGCCCGCACTATCATACAATGAGCAGTTCTTC. Translated: CASGPALSYNEQFF.

The chain links TRBV2 to TRBJ2-7; 10 bases line up with TRBD2. The germline CDR1 and CDR2 sequences are SNHLY and FYNNEI. This CDR3 has 16 amino acids. Trimming removed 2 bases from V and 6 bases from J; junction bases left unmatched: 10. The CDR3, as DNA: TGTGCCAGCAGTGAACTAGCGGGAGCCCTGGTTGGCGAGCAGTACTTC. Amino acids: CASSELAGALVGEQYF.

The chain has TRBV28 and TRBJ1-2, with D possibly being TRBD1 (6 bases). Germline V gives CDR1 MDHEN, CDR2 SYDVKM. Trimming shortened V by 5 bases and J by 4 bases, and 17 bases separated the two germline ends. This CDR3 spans 15 amino acids. The CDR3 reads CASSLRGAGFYGYTF. CDR3 in DNA: TGTGCCAGCAGTCTCCGGGGGGCAGGGTTCTATGGCTACACCTTC.

The CDR3 loop is CSVRTGVGYEQYF. The CDR3 region has the DNA TGCAGCGTTCGCACGGGAGTCGGGTACGAGCAGTACTTC. The chain carries TRBV29-1 and TRBJ2-7; a possible D gene is TRBD2 (6 bases). The CDR3 runs to 13 residues. Germline V CDR1 and CDR2: SQVTM, ANQGSEA. V was shortened by 5 bases and J by 4 bases, with 15 bases between the two germline ends.

V usage is TRBV27 and J usage is TRBJ2-3, with 10 bases lining up with TRBD2. Germline V CDR1 and CDR2: MNHEY, SMNVEV (reference sequence). The CDR3 runs 20 residues. The V and J ends lost 5 bases and 8 bases, in that order; junction bases with no gene match: 25. The CDR3 DNA reads TGTGCCAGCAGTCCCGGGGGCGGTAGAGGGAGCGGGGGGGCCTCGGGTACGCAGTATTTT. Translated: CASSPGGGRGSGGASGTQYF.

The V gene is TRBV7-2, the J gene TRBJ2-1, with D tentatively TRBD1 (5 bases). This CDR3 contains 14 residues. Germline V lookup: CDR1 SGHTA, CDR2 FQGNSA. V gave up 5 bases and J gave up 5 bases, with 13 bases separating them. In nucleotides, the CDR3 is TGTGCCAGCAGCGCCGCAGTGGGGCACAATGAGCAGTTCTTC. Its translation is CASSAAVGHNEQFF.

The rearrangement joins TRBV6-5 to TRBJ2-7; 8 bases match TRBD1. The CDR3 length is 14 residues. V shed 5 bases, J shed 6 bases, and the junction held 9 bases outside the gene matches. From germline, CDR1 is MNHEY and CDR2 SVGAGI. The CDR3 nucleotides are TGTGCCAGCAGTAATTCGGACAGGGAACGCGAGCAGTACTTC. Translating it yields CASSNSDREREQYF.

This clone was recorded a few times. The same CDR3 can be traced to other DNA sequences in this sample. The gene calls are TRBV7-2 and TRBJ2-7; TRBD2 agrees at 9 bases. Germline V gene sequence: CDR1 SGHTA, CDR2 FQGNSA. V was clipped by 2 bases and J by 0 bases; unmatched bases: 8. The CDR3 has 17 amino acids. CDR3 sequence reads: CASSLSPSGDHSYEQYF. The CDR3 nucleotides read TGTGCCAGCAGCTTATCTCCTAGCGGGGACCACTCCTACGAGCAGTACTTC.

The J gene is TRBJ1-1, the V gene TRBV9, with a possible D match to TRBD1 (5 bases). This CDR3 has 15 residues. Germline CDR1 is SGDLS and CDR2 is YYNGEE. V shed 0 bases and J shed 4 bases, with 13 bases lying between them. Written as DNA, the CDR3 is TGTGCCAGCAGCGTAGGTCCAGGGTCGATCACTGAAGCTTTCTTT. Its translation: CASSVGPGSITEAFF.

This clone turned up a few times. The chain couples TRBV20-1 to TRBJ1-2; tentatively, D is TRBD1 (6 bases). The germline V gene encodes CDR1 DFQATT and CDR2 SNEGSKA (reference sequence). V was shortened by 7 bases and J by 7 bases, with 13 bases between the two germline ends. The CDR3 totals 11 residues. The CDR3 coding sequence is TGCAGTGGGTTACAGGGTTCTGGCTACACCTTC. It is translated as CSGLQGSGYTF.

This rearrangement joins TRBV15 to TRBJ1-4, with D possibly being TRBD1 (5 bases). Germline V gives CDR1 LNHNV, CDR2 YYDKDF (reference sequence). V lost 4 bases to trimming and J lost 8 bases, with 14 bases between them. The CDR3 contains 14 residues. CDR3: CATSIPGRGEKLFF. For the CDR3, the DNA is TGTGCCACCAGCATTCCGGGCCGGGGGGAAAAACTGTTTTTT.

This clone is a singleton in its sample. This chain joins TRBV7-8 and TRBJ1-1; unclear D gene. Germline assignment: CDR1 SGHVS and CDR2 FQNEAQ. This CDR3 comprises 16 residues. The V end was cut by 0 bases, the J end by 2 bases, with 13 bases between. This CDR3 is CASSLASPVRNTEAFF. Written as DNA, the CDR3 is TGTGCCAGCAGCTTAGCGTCTCCAGTCCGTAACACTGAAGCTTTCTTT.